The table lists the clone carrying this TCR beta chain with many counts. Regions amplified from RNA transcripts were the TCR beta CDR3 regions. TCR CDR3 underwent first-round RT-PCR with the HTBI primer set. One entry per CDR3 protein results from TCRdb running MiXCR on the multiplex PCR reads. Of about 500,000 distinct CDR3 sequences listed, roughly 15% are singletons. The germline CDR1 and CDR2 sequences are GTSNPN and SVGIG (reference sequence). CDR3 size: 14 residues. With V trimmed by 4 bases and J by 7 bases, 8 bases remained unmatched. This sample stems from a study of T cells in Graves' hyperthyroidism and ophthalmopathy.

This rearrangement joins TRBV30 to TRBJ2-4, with 9 bases aligning to TRBD2. The sequenced sample was blood. The clonotype comes from a woman in her twenties or thirties with Graves' ophthalmopathy. The CDR3 coding sequence is TGTGCCTGGACCTGGGGACTAGCAGCCAACATTCAGTACTTC. It specifies CAWTWGLAANIQYF.